This T cell receptor beta chain came from a study of cytomegalovirus exposure and HLA in healthy donors. The table came from immunoSEQ multiplex PCR; TCRdb's copy has only in-frame clones and leaves some out. Of tens of thousands of clones listed, over 85% are singletons. Points on this clone: The antigen is unknown.

CDR1 is MNHNS, CDR2 SASEGT, per germline. The trim removed 10 bases at V and 4 bases at J, leaving 9 bases unmatched. The CDR3 length is 14 residues. Study-wide results and caveats: Clusters of TCRs from the first cohort tended to co-occur in the 110 or so validation repertoires (as a later analysis found).

The sequence was obtained from a woman aged 30 to 39 in good health and CMV-seronegative. The chain recombines TRBV6-1 with TRBJ1-1, with 10 bases aligning to TRBD1. Sequencing input: PBMCs. Here the CDR3 DNA reads TGTGCCACCAGATCGGGACAGGGGATCACTGAAGCTTTCTTT. Protein product: CATRSGQGITEAFF.